This TCR beta chain was recorded in a study of OX40 agonist ivuxolimab in advanced cancers. About the research overall: Ivuxolimab, an antibody acting as an agonist of OX40 (CD134), was used to treat patients. Administration of intravenous ivuxolimab to patients occurred every 2 weeks at 0.01 to 10 mg/kg.

Study-wide results and caveats: Both CD4+ and CD8+ T cell populations in blood had undergone clonal expansion by week 6 at 0.1 to 3.0 mg/kg. Also showing low normalized T-cell clonal expansion were some of the nonresponders.

Assay: immunoSEQ multiplex PCR; the TCRdb copy retains only in-frame clones and omits some. The sample has approximately 45,000 clones, 75% to 90% seen once. Notes on this clone: No antigen is known for it.

The receptor comes from an adult with an advanced solid tumor such as melanoma, head and neck, liver or kidney cancer. This sample comprised CD4+ or CD8+ T cells sorted from blood, obtained in a trial of the OX40 agonist ivuxolimab.

CDR3 bases: TGTGCCAGCAGCTTAGGGCGGACTAACATTCAGTACTTC. Amino acids: CASSLGRTNIQYF. The genes are TRBV11-3 and TRBJ2-4; perhaps TRBD2 as D (5 bases). V gave up 1 base and J gave up 7 bases, with 8 bases separating them. Per the germline V gene, CDR1 is SGHNT and CDR2 is YENEEA. This CDR3 has 13 amino acids.